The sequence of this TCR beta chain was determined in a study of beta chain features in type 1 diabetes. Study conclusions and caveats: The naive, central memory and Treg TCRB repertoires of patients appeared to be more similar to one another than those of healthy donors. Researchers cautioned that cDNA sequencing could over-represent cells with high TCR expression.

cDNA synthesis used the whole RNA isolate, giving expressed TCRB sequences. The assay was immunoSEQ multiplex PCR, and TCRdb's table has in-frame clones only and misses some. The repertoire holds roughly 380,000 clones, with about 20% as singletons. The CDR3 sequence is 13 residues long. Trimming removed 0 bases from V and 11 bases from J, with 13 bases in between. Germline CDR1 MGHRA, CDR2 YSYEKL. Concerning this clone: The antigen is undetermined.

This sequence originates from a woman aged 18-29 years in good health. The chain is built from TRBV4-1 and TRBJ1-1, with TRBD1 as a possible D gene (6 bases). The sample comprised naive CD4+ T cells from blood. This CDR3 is CASSQEGARSAFF. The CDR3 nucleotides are TGCGCCAGCAGCCAAGAGGGGGCCAGGTCGGCTTTCTTT.